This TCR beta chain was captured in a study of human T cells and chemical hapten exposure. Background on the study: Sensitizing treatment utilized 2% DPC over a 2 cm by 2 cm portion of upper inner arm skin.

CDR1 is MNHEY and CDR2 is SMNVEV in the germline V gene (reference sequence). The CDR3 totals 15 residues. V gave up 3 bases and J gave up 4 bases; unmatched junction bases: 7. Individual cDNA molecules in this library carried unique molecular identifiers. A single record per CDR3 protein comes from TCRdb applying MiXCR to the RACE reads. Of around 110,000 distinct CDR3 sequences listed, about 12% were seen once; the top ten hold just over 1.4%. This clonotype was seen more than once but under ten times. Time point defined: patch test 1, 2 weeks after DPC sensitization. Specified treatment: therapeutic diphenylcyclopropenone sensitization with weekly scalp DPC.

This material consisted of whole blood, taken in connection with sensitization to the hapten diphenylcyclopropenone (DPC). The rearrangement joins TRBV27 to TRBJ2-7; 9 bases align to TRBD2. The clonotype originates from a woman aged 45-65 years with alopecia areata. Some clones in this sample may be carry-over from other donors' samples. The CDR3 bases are TGTGCCAGCAGTTTCCGTGTAGCGGGAGTATACGAGCAGTACTTC. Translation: CASSFRVAGVYEQYF.